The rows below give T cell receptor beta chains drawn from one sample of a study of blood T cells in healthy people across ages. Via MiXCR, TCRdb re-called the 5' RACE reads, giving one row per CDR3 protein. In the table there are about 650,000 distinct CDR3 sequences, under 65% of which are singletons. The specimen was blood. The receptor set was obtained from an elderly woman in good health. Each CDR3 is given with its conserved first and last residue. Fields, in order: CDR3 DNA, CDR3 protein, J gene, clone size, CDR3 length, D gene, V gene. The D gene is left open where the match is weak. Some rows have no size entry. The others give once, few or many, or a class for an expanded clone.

cdr3_nt: TGTGCCAGCAGCCAAGGACTAGCGACTGAGCAGTTCTTC
cdr3_aa: CASSQGLATEQFF
j_call: TRBJ2-1
clone_size: .
cdr3_length: 13
d_call: TRBD2
v_call: TRBV3-1

cdr3_nt: TGTGCCAGCAGTTTGGGGTGGAGTAGCACTGAAGCTTTCTTT
cdr3_aa: CASSLGWSSTEAFF
j_call: TRBJ1-1
clone_size: .
cdr3_length: 14
d_call: .
v_call: TRBV28

cdr3_nt: TGTGCCACCAGTGATTTGACTAGCGGGGGAAATGAGCAGTTCTTC
cdr3_aa: CATSDLTSGGNEQFF
j_call: TRBJ2-1
clone_size: many
cdr3_length: 15
d_call: TRBD2
v_call: TRBV24-1

cdr3_nt: TGCAGTGCTAGATGGATTGAGCGGACCCAGTACTTC
cdr3_aa: CSARWIERTQYF
j_call: TRBJ2-5
clone_size: many
cdr3_length: 12
d_call: .
v_call: TRBV20-1

cdr3_nt: TGTGCCAGCAACATCCGGGGGGTTCGACTCTCCTACGAGCAGTACTTC
cdr3_aa: CASNIRGVRLSYEQYF
j_call: TRBJ2-7
clone_size: .
cdr3_length: 16
d_call: TRBD2
v_call: TRBV25-1

cdr3_nt: .
cdr3_aa: CTSVDRLNTEAFF
j_call: TRBJ1-1
clone_size: .
cdr3_length: 13
d_call: .
v_call: TRBV27

cdr3_nt: TGTGCCAGCAGGACTCAGTCTTTCGGCGAGCAGTACTTC
cdr3_aa: CASRTQSFGEQYF
j_call: TRBJ2-7
clone_size: .
cdr3_length: 13
d_call: .
v_call: TRBV12-3/TRBV12-4

cdr3_nt: TGCGCCAGCAGCTTGTCTCAGACACACACTGAAGCTTTCTTT
cdr3_aa: CASSLSQTHTEAFF
j_call: TRBJ1-1
clone_size: .
cdr3_length: 14
d_call: .
v_call: TRBV5-1

cdr3_nt: TGTGCCAGCAGCTCGACAGGGTTCACTGAAGCTTTCTTT
cdr3_aa: CASSSTGFTEAFF
j_call: TRBJ1-1
clone_size: few
cdr3_length: 13
d_call: TRBD1
v_call: TRBV5-6

cdr3_nt: TGTGCCAGCACCCACGGGGCAGTTGGAGCCTACGAGCAGTACTTC
cdr3_aa: CASTHGAVGAYEQYF
j_call: TRBJ2-7
clone_size: many
cdr3_length: 15
d_call: .
v_call: TRBV6-6

cdr3_nt: TGCGCCAGCTCCTCGACTAGCGGGAGCGACGAGCAGTACTTC
cdr3_aa: CASSSTSGSDEQYF
j_call: TRBJ2-7
clone_size: many
cdr3_length: 14
d_call: TRBD2
v_call: TRBV5-1

cdr3_nt: TGCAGTGCCAGGCGTATCAACGAGCAGTACTTC
cdr3_aa: CSARRINEQYF
j_call: TRBJ2-7
clone_size: .
cdr3_length: 11
d_call: .
v_call: TRBV20-1

cdr3_nt: TGCGCCAGCAGCTGGGACCTAGCGGGGGGATTGAACACCGGGGAGCTGTTTTTT
cdr3_aa: CASSWDLAGGLNTGELFF
j_call: TRBJ2-2
clone_size: few
cdr3_length: 18
d_call: TRBD2
v_call: TRBV5-1

cdr3_nt: TGCAGCGCTATAACAGGGGGCTCGGGGGAGCAGTACTTC
cdr3_aa: CSAITGGSGEQYF
j_call: TRBJ2-7
clone_size: .
cdr3_length: 13
d_call: TRBD1
v_call: TRBV29-1

cdr3_nt: TGCAGTGCGGGGGGGGGTGCCAAAAACATTCAGTACTTC
cdr3_aa: CSAGGGAKNIQYF
j_call: TRBJ2-4
clone_size: .
cdr3_length: 13
d_call: TRBD2
v_call: TRBV20-1

cdr3_nt: TGTGCCAGCAGCTTCGGGACAGGGGGTGTGACTGAAGCTTTCTTT
cdr3_aa: CASSFGTGGVTEAFF
j_call: TRBJ1-1
clone_size: .
cdr3_length: 15
d_call: TRBD1
v_call: TRBV7-9

cdr3_nt: TGTGCCACCGGACGGGATTTATATAGCAATCAGCCCCAGCATTTT
cdr3_aa: CATGRDLYSNQPQHF
j_call: TRBJ1-5
clone_size: .
cdr3_length: 15
d_call: .
v_call: TRBV27

cdr3_nt: TGTGCCAGCAGTCAGCGACAGGGTAATGGCTACACCTTC
cdr3_aa: CASSQRQGNGYTF
j_call: TRBJ1-2
clone_size: .
cdr3_length: 13
d_call: TRBD1
v_call: TRBV12-3/TRBV12-4

cdr3_nt: TGTGCCAGCAGCTTGGCAGCGAACACTGAAGCTTTCTTT
cdr3_aa: CASSLAANTEAFF
j_call: TRBJ1-1
clone_size: .
cdr3_length: 13
d_call: .
v_call: TRBV7-8

cdr3_nt: TGCGCCAGCAGCCAATTAATCGTGCGGGGGAGCTCCTACGAGCAGTACTTC
cdr3_aa: CASSQLIVRGSSYEQYF
j_call: TRBJ2-7
clone_size: .
cdr3_length: 17
d_call: TRBD2
v_call: TRBV4-3

cdr3_nt: TGCAGCGTCCTAAAGACCGAGGAGCGCGGGGGCTACACCTTC
cdr3_aa: CSVLKTEERGGYTF
j_call: TRBJ1-2
clone_size: .
cdr3_length: 14
d_call: .
v_call: TRBV29-1

cdr3_nt: TGCAGTGCTAGAGTCCCCACCGGGGAGCTGTTTTTT
cdr3_aa: CSARVPTGELFF
j_call: TRBJ2-2
clone_size: .
cdr3_length: 12
d_call: .
v_call: TRBV20-1

cdr3_nt: TGCGCCAGCAGCACTGGACTAGCGGGCCTAAGCTCCTACGAGCATTACTTC
cdr3_aa: CASSTGLAGLSSYEHYF
j_call: TRBJ2-7
clone_size: .
cdr3_length: 17
d_call: TRBD2
v_call: TRBV5-1

cdr3_nt: TGCAGTTTACTTCCCCCCGGGACGGGCAATCAGCCCCAGCATTTT
cdr3_aa: CSLLPPGTGNQPQHF
j_call: TRBJ1-5
clone_size: many
cdr3_length: 15
d_call: .
v_call: TRBV20-1

cdr3_nt: TGTGCCAGCAGTGAAGGTAGTTGGGTCTACGAGCAGTACTTC
cdr3_aa: CASSEGSWVYEQYF
j_call: TRBJ2-7
clone_size: .
cdr3_length: 14
d_call: .
v_call: TRBV25-1

cdr3_nt: TGTGCCAGCAGCTTGCCCCTCGAGTTTCTGGGCACAGATACGCAGTATTTT
cdr3_aa: CASSLPLEFLGTDTQYF
j_call: TRBJ2-3
clone_size: .
cdr3_length: 17
d_call: .
v_call: TRBV5-6

cdr3_nt: TGCAGCTTCGTCCCGAGCGGCACTAAAGAGACCCAGTACTTC
cdr3_aa: CSFVPSGTKETQYF
j_call: TRBJ2-5
clone_size: many
cdr3_length: 14
d_call: .
v_call: TRBV20-1

cdr3_nt: TGTGCCAGCAGTTTTGGCCTGTTACAGGGGGCAAGTCAGCCCCAGCATTTT
cdr3_aa: CASSFGLLQGASQPQHF
j_call: TRBJ1-5
clone_size: .
cdr3_length: 17
d_call: TRBD1
v_call: TRBV12-3/TRBV12-4

cdr3_nt: TGTGCCAGCAGCCGGGCGCGGTCTGGAGCCAACGTCCTGACTTTC
cdr3_aa: CASSRARSGANVLTF
j_call: TRBJ2-6
clone_size: .
cdr3_length: 15
d_call: .
v_call: TRBV3-1

cdr3_nt: TGCGCCAGCAGCCGGCCGGGAGAACACACAGATACGCAGTATTTT
cdr3_aa: CASSRPGEHTDTQYF
j_call: TRBJ2-3
clone_size: many
cdr3_length: 15
d_call: .
v_call: TRBV4-1

cdr3_nt: TGTGCCAGCAGCCAAGATGGCAGGGCCCATGGCTACACCTTC
cdr3_aa: CASSQDGRAHGYTF
j_call: TRBJ1-2
clone_size: .
cdr3_length: 14
d_call: .
v_call: TRBV14

cdr3_nt: TGCAGTGCCACAAATGACAGGGCCAGCAATCAGCCCCAGCATTTT
cdr3_aa: CSATNDRASNQPQHF
j_call: TRBJ1-5
clone_size: once
cdr3_length: 15
d_call: TRBD1
v_call: TRBV20-1

cdr3_nt: TGTGCCAGCAGCCGAAACAGGGTGACGGGATATGAGCAGTTCTTC
cdr3_aa: CASSRNRVTGYEQFF
j_call: TRBJ2-1
clone_size: many
cdr3_length: 15
d_call: .
v_call: TRBV3-1

cdr3_nt: TGCAGTGCCGAATATAGCGGGAGGGCTGTGTCAGATACGCAGTATTTT
cdr3_aa: CSAEYSGRAVSDTQYF
j_call: TRBJ2-3
clone_size: many
cdr3_length: 16
d_call: TRBD2
v_call: TRBV20-1

cdr3_nt: TGTGCCACCGGGATCCGGGGGGTAAAGCTTCACAATGAGCAGTTCTTC
cdr3_aa: CATGIRGVKLHNEQFF
j_call: TRBJ2-1
clone_size: .
cdr3_length: 16
d_call: TRBD2
v_call: TRBV15

cdr3_nt: TGTGCCAGCAGCCTGGACAGGGTGGGCTATGGCTACACCTTC
cdr3_aa: CASSLDRVGYGYTF
j_call: TRBJ1-2
clone_size: many
cdr3_length: 14
d_call: TRBD1
v_call: TRBV7-2

cdr3_nt: TGTGCCAGCAGTCGACAGGACTATAATTCACCCCTCCACTTT
cdr3_aa: CASSRQDYNSPLHF
j_call: TRBJ1-6
clone_size: .
cdr3_length: 14
d_call: .
v_call: TRBV3-1

cdr3_nt: TGTGCCAGCAGCCAAGAGGGAGCGGGATGGTACGAGCAGTACTTC
cdr3_aa: CASSQEGAGWYEQYF
j_call: TRBJ2-7
clone_size: few
cdr3_length: 15
d_call: TRBD2
v_call: TRBV4-2

cdr3_nt: TGTGCCAGCAGCCCGGGACAGGGGGAAAATGAGCAGTTCTTC
cdr3_aa: CASSPGQGENEQFF
j_call: TRBJ2-1
clone_size: many
cdr3_length: 14
d_call: TRBD1
v_call: TRBV3-1

cdr3_nt: TGTGCCAGCAGTCGCATAGCCGACACCTACAATGAGCAGTTCTTC
cdr3_aa: CASSRIADTYNEQFF
j_call: TRBJ2-1
clone_size: .
cdr3_length: 15
d_call: .
v_call: TRBV28

cdr3_nt: TGTGCCAGCAGTGATATCGGTCTGTACAATGAGCAGTTCTTC
cdr3_aa: CASSDIGLYNEQFF
j_call: TRBJ2-1
clone_size: .
cdr3_length: 14
d_call: .
v_call: TRBV2